Given below is one TCR beta chain in context. Its specificity is not known. Some clones are missing from TCRdb's copy, which holds only in-frame ones; the method was immunoSEQ multiplex PCR. The table records roughly 140,000 clones, approximately 89% of them present only once. The source of the sample is a study of T cell responses to AZD1222 COVID-19 vaccine. Study summary: It was second doses at about 4 or about 12 weeks that were pooled.

Findings and caveats of the study: Only after the peak T cell response were repertoires sampled.

Per the germline V gene, CDR1 is SNHLY and CDR2 is FYNNEI. V lost 8 bases to trimming and J lost 6 bases; unmatched junction nucleotides: 13. The CDR3 extends over 15 amino acids. The V and J genes are TRBV2 and TRBJ1-5, with 7 positions matching TRBD1. The sequencing here drew on peripheral blood, taken on day 0 of AZD1222 vaccination. The source of this sequence is an adult in good health. CDR3 amino acids: CASVLRQGRGQPQHF. In DNA form, the CDR3 reads TGTGCCAGCGTACTTAGACAGGGTAGGGGTCAGCCCCAGCATTTT.